This T cell receptor beta chain was sequenced in a study of cytomegalovirus exposure and HLA in healthy donors. Data came from immunoSEQ multiplex PCR; TCRdb stores just in-frame clones and leaves some out. The sample has 300,000 to 450,000 clones; 70% to 90% are singletons. The source is a woman aged 18-29 years in good health and CMV-seronegative. Material for sequencing was PBMCs.

In nucleotides, the CDR3 is TGTGCCAGCAGTCCTCCGGGACTAGCGGGAGGGCGTAATACGCAGTATTTT. Protein: CASSPPGLAGGRNTQYF. J is TRBJ2-3 and V is TRBV27; TRBD2 aligns across 16 bases. CDR1 is MNHEY, CDR2 SMNVEV, per germline (reference sequence). The ends lost 5 bases at V and 7 bases at J; junction bases unmatched: 9. This CDR3 region has 17 residues.